This paragraph covers one T cell receptor beta chain sequence. At one of its ends the junction is not consistent with the germline gene, which may arise from a read error. The data stem from a study of blood T cell repertoires in COVID-19. Overall study context: The samples span acute and convalescent COVID-19 from the United States, Italy and Spain. PBMCs, B-cell-depleted T cells, or T cells provided the cDNA or gDNA that made up the material.

Germline CDR1 ENHRY, CDR2 SYGVKD. The CDR3 totals 18 residues. Authors' data handling: Researchers report that nucleated cell counts were estimated from reference gene primer amplification. Clones were read by immunoSEQ multiplex PCR, and TCRdb kept only the in-frame ones, dropping some. That table gives V, J and clone size, and the DNA gave D and trimming. The sample shows 60,000 to 80,000 clones, 70% to 90% of them seen only once. Sequencing was performed on peripheral blood. The chain couples TRBV10-3 to TRBJ2-7; D may be TRBD1 (5 bases). The clonotype comes from a woman older than 75 with acute or convalescent COVID-19. Here the CDR3 reads CAISESKNRQNRLYEQYF. In DNA form, the CDR3 reads TGTGCCATCAGTGAGTCAAAAAATAGGCAGAACAGGTTGTACGAGCAATACTTC.